This is a list of T cell receptor beta chains from one sample in a study of T cell responses to AZD1222 COVID-19 vaccine. Profiling relied on immunoSEQ multiplex PCR, and the TCRdb table lists in-frame clones only, not all of them. The sample records 130,000 or so clones, about 79% being singletons. The specimen comprised peripheral blood, sampled 28 days after the second AZD1222 dose. The receptors come from an adult who received the AZD1222 COVID-19 vaccine. The CDR3 runs from the conserved cysteine through the conserved F or W. D genes are given only for firm matches. A clone size is listed for some rows: how often the clone was seen (once, few, many), or a class if it is expanded.

>TRBV6-5|NA|NA|TRBJ2-7
CASRPIRDLAGQYF
TGTGCCAGCAGGCCGATCCGGGACCTCGCAGGGCAGTACTTC
>TRBV5-6|TRBD1|NA|TRBJ1-2
CASSLEGANYGYTF
TGTGCCAGCAGCCTGGAGGGGGCAAACTATGGCTACACCTTC
>TRBV6-5|TRBD1|NA|TRBJ1-5
CASSPGQGNTRPQHF
TGTGCCAGCAGTCCGGGACAGGGGAACACCAGGCCCCAGCATTTT
>TRBV4-2|NA|once|TRBJ1-2
CASSQGSRNYGYTF
TGTGCCAGCAGCCAAGGATCACGTAACTATGGCTACACCTTC
>TRBV6-5|NA|NA|TRBJ2-1
CASTSPGSYNEQFF
TGTGCCAGCACGAGTCCGGGCAGCTACAATGAGCAGTTCTTC
>TRBV7-2|TRBD1|NA|TRBJ2-7
CASSLTGTGGYYEQYF
TGTGCCAGCAGCTTAACGGGGACAGGGGGATACTACGAGCAGTACTTC
>TRBV13|NA|NA|TRBJ2-3
CASSLRRGTDTQYF
TGTGCCAGCAGCCTTCGCCGGGGCACAGATACGCAGTATTTT
>TRBV6-5|TRBD1|NA|TRBJ1-1
CASSYRKQGGTEAFF
TGTGCCAGCAGTTACCGTAAACAGGGGGGCACTGAAGCTTTCTTT
>TRBV6-2/TRBV6-3|NA|once|TRBJ1-1
CASSYPGGGVYVTEAFF
TGTGCCAGCAGTTACCCCGGTGGAGGGGTGTATGTCACTGAAGCTTTCTTT
>TRBV4-3|TRBD1|NA|TRBJ2-7
CASSQALSGQGRTLPYEQYF
TGCGCCAGCAGCCAAGCCCTCTCGGGACAGGGCCGAACACTACCCTACGAGCAGTACTTC
>TRBV5-1|TRBD1|once|TRBJ2-7
CASSPGTGVHEQYF
TGCGCCAGCAGCCCGGGGACAGGGGTCCACGAGCAGTACTTC
>TRBV6-2/TRBV6-3|NA|NA|TRBJ1-2
CASSYDRRYGYTF
TGTGCCAGCAGTTACGACAGACGATATGGCTACACCTTC
>TRBV19|TRBD2|NA|TRBJ2-1
CASSATAGAFNEQFF
TGTGCCAGTAGTGCGACAGCGGGGGCCTTCAATGAGCAGTTCTTC
>TRBV15|TRBD1|NA|TRBJ1-5
CATKGDQDRVDQPQHF
TGTGCAACGAAGGGAGACCAGGACAGGGTCGATCAGCCCCAGCATTTT
>TRBV6-4|NA|NA|TRBJ2-3
CASSDRNTDTQYF
TGTGCCAGCAGTGACAGAAACACAGATACGCAGTATTTT
>TRBV18|TRBD1|NA|TRBJ1-2
CASSPGQGQQGYTF
TGTGCCAGCTCCCCGGGACAGGGGCAACAGGGCTACACCTTC
>TRBV5-1|NA|NA|TRBJ1-4
CASSPQTDGSEKLFF
TGCGCCAGCAGCCCCCAGACGGACGGTAGTGAAAAACTGTTTTTT
>TRBV6-5|NA|NA|TRBJ2-2
CASSYNSARTGELFF
TGTGCCAGCAGTTACAACAGCGCCAGGACCGGGGAGCTGTTTTTT
>TRBV19|NA|NA|TRBJ2-2
CASRAGELFF
TGTGCCAGTAGGGCCGGGGAGCTGTTTTTT
>TRBV7-3|NA|NA|TRBJ1-1
CASSLIGGSTEAFF
TGTGCCAGCAGCTTAATCGGGGGGAGTACTGAAGCTTTCTTT
>TRBV5-6|NA|NA|TRBJ1-5
CASRVGAAGNQPQHF
TGTGCCAGCAGGGTGGGGGCCGCGGGGAATCAGCCCCAGCATTTT
>TRBV27|NA|NA|TRBJ1-1
CASSFLGTEAFF
TGTGCCAGCAGTTTCTTAGGGACTGAAGCTTTCTTT
>TRBV28|TRBD1|once|TRBJ2-5
CASSLWTGGRETQYF
TGTGCCAGCAGTTTATGGACAGGGGGCAGGGAGACCCAGTACTTC
>TRBV30|NA|once|TRBJ2-3
CAWSVGTGVTDTQYF
TGTGCCTGGAGTGTTGGAACGGGGGTCACAGATACGCAGTATTTT